This T cell receptor (beta chain) was sequenced in a study of T cell changes during pregnancy in multiple sclerosis. Germline CDR1 KGHSY, CDR2 FQNENV. V trimming: 4 bases; J trimming: 0 bases; junction bases outside the gene matches: 6. The CDR3 length is 16 residues. Only in-frame clones appear in the TCRdb table, and some are missing; sequencing was by immunoSEQ multiplex PCR. In the table there are nearly 110,000 clones, 85% to 95% of which are singletons. The chain joins TRBV16 to TRBJ1-3; 7 bases are a match to TRBD1. The TCR was taken from a female donor in good health, enrolled as a control in a pregnancy study. The sample consisted of peripheral blood, taken in the third trimester of pregnancy. This CDR3 is CASSPWTGDSGNTIYF. For the CDR3, the DNA is TGTGCCAGCAGCCCCTGGACAGGCGACTCTGGAAACACCATATATTTT.